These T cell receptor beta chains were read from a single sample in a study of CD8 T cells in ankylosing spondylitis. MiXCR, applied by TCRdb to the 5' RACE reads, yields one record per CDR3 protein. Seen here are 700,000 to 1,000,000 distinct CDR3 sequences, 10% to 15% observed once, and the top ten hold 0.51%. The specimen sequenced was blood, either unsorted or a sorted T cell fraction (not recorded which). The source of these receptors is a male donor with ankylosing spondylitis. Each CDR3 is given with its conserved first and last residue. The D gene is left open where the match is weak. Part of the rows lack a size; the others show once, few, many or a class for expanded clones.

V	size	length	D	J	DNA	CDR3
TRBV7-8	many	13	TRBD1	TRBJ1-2	TGTGCCAGCAGCAAGGGGACAGCCTTTGACTACACCTTC	CASSKGTAFDYTF
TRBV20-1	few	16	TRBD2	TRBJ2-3	TGCAGTGCTACCCAGCCTAGCGGGGGCCCTCGGGATACGCAGTATTTT	CSATQPSGGPRDTQYF
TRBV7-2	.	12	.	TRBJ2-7	TGTGCCAGCAGCTTTTCCCGGGCCGAGCAGTACTTC	CASSFSRAEQYF
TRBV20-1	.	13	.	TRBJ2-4	TGCAGTGCTAGGGAGGGGTTATCGGGCATTCAGTACTTC	CSAREGLSGIQYF
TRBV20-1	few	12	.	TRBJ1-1	TGCAGTGCTAGGGTTTGGGACACTGAAGCTTTCTTT	CSARVWDTEAFF
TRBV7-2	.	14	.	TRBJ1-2	TGTGCCAGCAGCTTAAATCGCTTCCCGGGGGGCTACACCTTC	CASSLNRFPGGYTF
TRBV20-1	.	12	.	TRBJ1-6	TGCAGTGCCGGCAGGGAGTATTCACCCCTCCACTTT	CSAGREYSPLHF
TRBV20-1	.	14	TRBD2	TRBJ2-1	TGCAGTGCTAGTAAGGCTAGCGGATACAATGAGCAGTTCTTC	CSASKASGYNEQFF
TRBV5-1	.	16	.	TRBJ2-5	TGCGCCAGCAGCTTGGGCCCACGACAGGCACAAGAGACCCAGTACTTC	CASSLGPRQAQETQYF
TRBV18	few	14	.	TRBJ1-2	TGTGCCAGCTCACCCGATGGGGGGAACTATGGCTACACCTTC	CASSPDGGNYGYTF
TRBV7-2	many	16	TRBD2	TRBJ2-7	TGTGCCAGCAGCTTAGCGACGGCTAGCGGGGTGAGGGAGCAGTACTTC	CASSLATASGVREQYF
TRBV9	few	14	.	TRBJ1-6	TGTGCCAGCAGCGTAGATGGCTTGGGGTCACCCCTCCACTTT	CASSVDGLGSPLHF
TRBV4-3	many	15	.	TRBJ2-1	TGCGCCAGCAGCCAAAATATTGTCTCTGACAATGAGCAGTTCTTC	CASSQNIVSDNEQFF
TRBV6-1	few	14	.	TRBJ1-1	TGTGCCAGCAGTGCAAGGCGGGGAGGCACTGAAGCTTTCTTT	CASSARRGGTEAFF
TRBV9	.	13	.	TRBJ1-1	TGTGCCAGCAGCATTTACCCGAACACTGAAGCTTTCTTT	CASSIYPNTEAFF
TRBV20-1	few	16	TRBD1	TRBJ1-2	TGCAGTGCTATATGGTACCGGGACAGATCTAACTATGGCTACACCTTC	CSAIWYRDRSNYGYTF
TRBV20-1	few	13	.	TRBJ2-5	TGCAGTGCTCTAGGGCAGGGCCAAGAGACCCAGTACTTC	CSALGQGQETQYF
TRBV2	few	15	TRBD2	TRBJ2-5	TGTGCCAGCAGTGAAGCAGGACTAGCGGGAGAGACCCAGTACTTC	CASSEAGLAGETQYF
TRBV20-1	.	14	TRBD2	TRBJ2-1	TGCAGTGCTAGAGATCGAGGACTAGTAGGGAAGCAGTTCTTC	CSARDRGLVGKQFF
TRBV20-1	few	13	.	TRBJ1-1	TGCAGTGCTAGAGTGGAAGTAGACACTGAAGCTTTCTTT	CSARVEVDTEAFF
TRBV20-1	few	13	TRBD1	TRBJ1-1	TGCAGTGCTGGGGACAGGAGGGGGACTGAAGCTTTCTTT	CSAGDRRGTEAFF
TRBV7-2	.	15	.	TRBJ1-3	TGTGCCAGCAGCTTAGCGATGACACCTGGAAACACCATATATTTT	CASSLAMTPGNTIYF
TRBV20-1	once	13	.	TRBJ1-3	TGCAGTGCTCCCTCCGGGCTAGGAAACACCATATATTTT	CSAPSGLGNTIYF
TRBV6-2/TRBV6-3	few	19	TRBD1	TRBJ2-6	TGTGCCAGCAGCCACGGGTGGGGACAGACCCTTTCTGGGGCCAACGTCCTGACTTTC	CASSHGWGQTLSGANVLTF
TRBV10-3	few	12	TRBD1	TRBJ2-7	TGTGCCATCAGCAGGGGGACCTACGAGCAGTACTTC	CAISRGTYEQYF
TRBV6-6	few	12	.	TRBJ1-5	TGTGCCAGCCAACCCAATGATCAGCCCCAGCATTTT	CASQPNDQPQHF
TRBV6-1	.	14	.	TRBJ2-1	TGTGCCAGCAGTCGGAGGGACTCCTACAATGAGCAGTTCTTC	CASSRRDSYNEQFF
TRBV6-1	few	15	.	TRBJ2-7	TGTGCCAGCAGGCTCCTCGGACTGAATTCCTACGAGCAGTACTTC	CASRLLGLNSYEQYF